The subject of this entry is one TCR beta chain. Its matching antigen is unknown. Sequencing of cultured CD4+ T cell DNA used the Oncomine TCR Beta short-read assay. From the PCR reads, TCRdb called clonotypes with MiXCR, one entry per CDR3 protein. The sample lists roughly 20,000 distinct CDR3 sequences; roughly 64% were seen once. These data originate in a study of vaccination and CD4 T cells after COVID-19. The CDR3 spans 16 residues. Per the germline V gene, CDR1 is SGHNT and CDR2 is YENEEA. The V and J ends lost 4 bases and 0 bases respectively, with 14 bases between them. Treatment defined: approximately 10-day PBMC culture with coronavirus spike peptide pools or control peptides (ViraFEST assay). Before TCRs were sequenced, ViraFEST expanded antigen-specific T cells with peptide pools. With 8.5 to 10 ug/ml peptide pools and approximately 10 IU/ml IL-2, PBMCs were cultured at some 2 million per well.

The chain employs TRBV11-3 and TRBJ2-3, with D perhaps TRBD1 or TRBD2 (5 bases each). Sequencing was done on a sample of CD4+ T cells from blood, cultured in vitro. This TCR was recovered from a human donor who had recovered from COVID-19. The CDR3 nucleotides read TGTGCCAGCAGCTGGGGACGGAGTAGTAGCACAGATACGCAGTATTTT. Protein: CASSWGRSSSTDTQYF.